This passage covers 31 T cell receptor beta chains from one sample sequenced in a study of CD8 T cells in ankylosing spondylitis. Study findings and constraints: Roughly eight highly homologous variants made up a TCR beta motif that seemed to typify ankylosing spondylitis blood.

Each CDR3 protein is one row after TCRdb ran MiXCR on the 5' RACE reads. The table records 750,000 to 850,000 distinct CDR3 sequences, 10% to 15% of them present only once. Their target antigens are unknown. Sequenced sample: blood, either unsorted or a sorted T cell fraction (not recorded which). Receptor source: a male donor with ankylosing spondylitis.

CDR3 coding DNA: TGCAGCGCCGGACGATCCACCGGGGAGCTGTTTTTT. It encodes CSAGRSTGELFF. This chain uses TRBV29-1 with TRBJ2-2; the D is unclear. The V and J ends lost 7 bases and 4 bases respectively, with 10 bases between them. The CDR3 sequence is 12 residues long. Looked up from germline, CDR1 is SQVTM and CDR2 is ANQGSEA.

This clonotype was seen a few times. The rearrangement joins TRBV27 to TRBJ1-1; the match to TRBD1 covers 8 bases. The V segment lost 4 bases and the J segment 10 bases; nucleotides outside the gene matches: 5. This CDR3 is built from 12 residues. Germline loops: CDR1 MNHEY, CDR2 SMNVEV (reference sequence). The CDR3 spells CASSSGGAGAFF. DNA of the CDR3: TGTGCCAGCAGTTCAGGGGGCGCGGGAGCTTTCTTT.

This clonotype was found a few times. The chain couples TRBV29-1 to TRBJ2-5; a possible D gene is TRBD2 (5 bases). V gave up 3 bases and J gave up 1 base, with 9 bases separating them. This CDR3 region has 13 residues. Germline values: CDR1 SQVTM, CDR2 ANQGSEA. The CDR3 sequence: CSVDGKAQETQYF. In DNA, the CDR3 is TGCAGCGTTGACGGGAAAGCCCAAGAGACCCAGTACTTC.

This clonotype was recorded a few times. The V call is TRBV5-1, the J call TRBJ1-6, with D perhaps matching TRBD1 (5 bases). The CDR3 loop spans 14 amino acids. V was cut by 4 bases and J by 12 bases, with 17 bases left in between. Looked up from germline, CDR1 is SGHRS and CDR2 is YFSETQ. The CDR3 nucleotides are TGCGCCAGCAGCGTGACAGTCCGCGGGGGACCCCTCCACTTT. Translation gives CASSVTVRGGPLHF.

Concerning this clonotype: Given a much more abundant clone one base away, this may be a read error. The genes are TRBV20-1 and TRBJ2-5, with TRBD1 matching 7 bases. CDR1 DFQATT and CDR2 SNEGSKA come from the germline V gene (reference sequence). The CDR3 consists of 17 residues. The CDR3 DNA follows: TGCTGTGCTAGAGCTCTTCTAGGCTGGGACAGCCAAGAGACCCAGTACTTC. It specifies CCARALLGWDSQETQYF.

In DNA form, the CDR3 reads TGCGCCAGCAGTCGGACAGGGGTTAGCGAGCAGTACTTC. The encoded protein is CASSRTGVSEQYF. The rearrangement uses TRBV10-2 and TRBJ2-7; 9 bases agree with TRBD1. Germline loops: CDR1 WSHSY, CDR2 SAAADI. V was clipped by 5 bases and J by 6 bases; unmatched bases: 5. The CDR3 sequence is 13 residues long.

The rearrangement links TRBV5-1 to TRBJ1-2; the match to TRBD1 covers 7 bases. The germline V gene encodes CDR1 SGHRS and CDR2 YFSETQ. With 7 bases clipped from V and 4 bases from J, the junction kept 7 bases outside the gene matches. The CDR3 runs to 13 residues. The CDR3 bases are TGCGCCAGCGCGAGGGACAGTGTCTATGGCTACACCTTC. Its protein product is CASARDSVYGYTF.

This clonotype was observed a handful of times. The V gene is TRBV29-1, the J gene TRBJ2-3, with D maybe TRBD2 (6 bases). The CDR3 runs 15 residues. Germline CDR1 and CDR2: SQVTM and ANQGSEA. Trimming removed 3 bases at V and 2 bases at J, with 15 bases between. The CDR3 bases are TGCAGCGTTGAGAGTCTGCGGGGCGACACAGATACGCAGTATTTT. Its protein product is CSVESLRGDTDTQYF.

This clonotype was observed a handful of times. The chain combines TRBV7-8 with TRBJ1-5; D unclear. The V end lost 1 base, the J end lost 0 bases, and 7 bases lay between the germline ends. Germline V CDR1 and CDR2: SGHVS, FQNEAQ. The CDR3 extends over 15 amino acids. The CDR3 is CASSLGWNSNQPQHF. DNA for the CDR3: TGTGCCAGCAGCTTAGGGTGGAATAGCAATCAGCCCCAGCATTTT.

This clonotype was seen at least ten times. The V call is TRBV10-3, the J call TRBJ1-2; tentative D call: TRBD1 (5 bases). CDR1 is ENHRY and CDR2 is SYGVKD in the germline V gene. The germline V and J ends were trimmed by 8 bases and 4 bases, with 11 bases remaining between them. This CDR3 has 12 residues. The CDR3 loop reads CAIGRDLYGYTF. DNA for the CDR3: TGTGCCATCGGCCGGGACCTCTATGGCTACACCTTC.

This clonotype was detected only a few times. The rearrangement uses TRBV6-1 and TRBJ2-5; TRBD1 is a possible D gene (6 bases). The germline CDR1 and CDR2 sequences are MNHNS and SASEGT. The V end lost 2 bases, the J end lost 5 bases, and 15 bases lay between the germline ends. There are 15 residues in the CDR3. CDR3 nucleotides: TGTGCCAGCAGTGAAATGGGGACAATTGCGGAGACCCAGTACTTC. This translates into CASSEMGTIAETQYF.

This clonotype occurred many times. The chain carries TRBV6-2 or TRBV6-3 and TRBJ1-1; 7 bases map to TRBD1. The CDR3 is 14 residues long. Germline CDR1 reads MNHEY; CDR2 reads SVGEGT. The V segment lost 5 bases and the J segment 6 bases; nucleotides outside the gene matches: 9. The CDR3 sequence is CASSPTGTRAEAFF. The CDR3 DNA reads TGTGCCAGCAGTCCGACAGGGACGAGGGCTGAAGCTTTCTTT.

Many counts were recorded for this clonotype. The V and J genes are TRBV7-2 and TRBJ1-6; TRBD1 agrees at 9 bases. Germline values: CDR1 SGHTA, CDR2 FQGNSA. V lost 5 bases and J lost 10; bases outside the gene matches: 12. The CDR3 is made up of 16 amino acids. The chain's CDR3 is CASSPGRTGEGSPLHF. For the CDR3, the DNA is TGTGCCAGCAGCCCCGGAAGGACAGGGGAAGGATCACCCCTCCACTTT.

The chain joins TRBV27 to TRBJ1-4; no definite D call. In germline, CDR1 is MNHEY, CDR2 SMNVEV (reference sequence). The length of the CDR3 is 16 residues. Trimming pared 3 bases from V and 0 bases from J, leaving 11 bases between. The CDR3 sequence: CASSFDRRATNEKLFF. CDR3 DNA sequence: TGTGCCAGCAGTTTCGACCGGCGTGCAACTAATGAAAAACTGTTTTTT.

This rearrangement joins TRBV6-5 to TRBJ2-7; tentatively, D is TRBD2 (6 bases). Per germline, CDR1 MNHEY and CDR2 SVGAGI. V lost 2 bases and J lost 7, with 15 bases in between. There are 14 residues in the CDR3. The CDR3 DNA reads TGTGCCAGCAGTTACCGCGGCTGGGCGGGGGAGCAGTACTTC. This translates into CASSYRGWAGEQYF.

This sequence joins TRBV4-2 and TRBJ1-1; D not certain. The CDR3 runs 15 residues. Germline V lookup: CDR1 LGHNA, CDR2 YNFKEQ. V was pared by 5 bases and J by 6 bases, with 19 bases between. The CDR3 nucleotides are TGTGCCAGCAGCTCTCACCCCGGCTTGAGGGCTGAAGCTTTCTTT. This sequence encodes CASSSHPGLRAEAFF.

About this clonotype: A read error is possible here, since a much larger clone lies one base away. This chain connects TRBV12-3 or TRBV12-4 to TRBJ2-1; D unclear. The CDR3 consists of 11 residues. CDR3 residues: CTSSYWDEQFF. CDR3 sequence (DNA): TGTACCAGCAGTTATTGGGATGAGCAGTTCTTC.

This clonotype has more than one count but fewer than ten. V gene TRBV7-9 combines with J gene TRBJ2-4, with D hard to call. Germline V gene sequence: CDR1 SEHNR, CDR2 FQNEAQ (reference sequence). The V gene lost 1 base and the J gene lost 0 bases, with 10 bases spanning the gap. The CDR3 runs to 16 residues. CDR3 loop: CASSLVGNLAKNIQYF. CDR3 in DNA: TGTGCCAGCAGCTTAGTGGGGAATCTAGCCAAAAACATTCAGTACTTC. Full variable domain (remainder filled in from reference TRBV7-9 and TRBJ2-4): DTGVSQNPRHKITKRGQNVTFRCDPISEHNRLYWYRQTLGQGPEFLTYFQNEAQLEKSRLLSDRFSAERPKGSFSTLEIQRTEQGDSAMYLCASSLVGNLAKNIQYFGAGTRLSVL.

The CDR3 spells CASSRRGGSDKAFF. The DNA of the CDR3 is TGCGCCAGCAGCCGACGAGGAGGGAGCGATAAAGCTTTCTTT. V gene TRBV4-1 combines with J gene TRBJ1-1; D uncertain. CDR1 is MGHRA and CDR2 is YSYEKL in the germline V gene. With 4 bases removed from V and 9 bases from J, the gap between germline ends came to 18 bases. The length of the CDR3 is 14 residues.

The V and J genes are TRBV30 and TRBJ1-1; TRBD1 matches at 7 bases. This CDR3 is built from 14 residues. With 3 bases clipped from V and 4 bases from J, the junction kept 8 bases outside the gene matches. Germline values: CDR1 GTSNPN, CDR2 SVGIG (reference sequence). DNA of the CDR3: TGTGCCTGGAGCGGGAAACAGGGGTTCACTGAAGCTTTCTTT. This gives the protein CAWSGKQGFTEAFF.

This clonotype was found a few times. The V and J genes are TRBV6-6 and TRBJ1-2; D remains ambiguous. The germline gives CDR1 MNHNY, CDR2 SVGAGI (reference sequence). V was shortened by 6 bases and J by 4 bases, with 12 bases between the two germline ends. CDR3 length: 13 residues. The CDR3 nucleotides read TGTGCCAGCAGGGCCGCAGAGACCTATGGCTACACCTTC. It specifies CASRAAETYGYTF.

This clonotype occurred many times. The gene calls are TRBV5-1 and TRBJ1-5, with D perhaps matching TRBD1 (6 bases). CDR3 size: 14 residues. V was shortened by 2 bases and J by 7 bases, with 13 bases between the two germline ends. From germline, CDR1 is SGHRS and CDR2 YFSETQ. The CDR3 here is CASSFSGDDQPQHF. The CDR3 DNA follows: TGCGCCAGCAGCTTCTCAGGGGATGACCAGCCCCAGCATTTT.

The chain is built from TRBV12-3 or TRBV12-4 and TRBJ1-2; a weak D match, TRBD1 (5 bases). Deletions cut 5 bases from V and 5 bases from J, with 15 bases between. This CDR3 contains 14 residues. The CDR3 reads CASSRQGRRYGYTF. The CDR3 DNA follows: TGTGCCAGCAGTCGCCAGGGAAGGAGGTATGGCTACACCTTC.

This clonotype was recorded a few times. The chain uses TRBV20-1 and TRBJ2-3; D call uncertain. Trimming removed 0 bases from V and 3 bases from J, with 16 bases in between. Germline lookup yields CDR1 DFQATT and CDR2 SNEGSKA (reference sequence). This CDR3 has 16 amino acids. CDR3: CSARDPRQWRTDTQYF. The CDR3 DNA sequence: TGCAGTGCTAGAGATCCTAGGCAGTGGAGAACAGATACGCAGTATTTT.

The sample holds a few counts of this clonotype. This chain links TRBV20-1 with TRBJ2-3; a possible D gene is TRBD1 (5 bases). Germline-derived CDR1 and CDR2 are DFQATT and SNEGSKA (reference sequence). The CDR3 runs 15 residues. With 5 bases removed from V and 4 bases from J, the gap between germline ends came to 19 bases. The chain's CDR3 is CSAPQGRAFADTQYF. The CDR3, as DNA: TGCAGTGCTCCTCAGGGCAGGGCGTTCGCAGATACGCAGTATTTT.

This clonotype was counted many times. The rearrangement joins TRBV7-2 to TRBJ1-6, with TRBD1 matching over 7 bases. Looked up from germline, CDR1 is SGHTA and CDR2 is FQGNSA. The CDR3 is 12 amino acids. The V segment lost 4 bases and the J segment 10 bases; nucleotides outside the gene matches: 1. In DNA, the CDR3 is TGTGCCAGCAGCTCACAGGGGTCACCCCTCCACTTT. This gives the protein CASSSQGSPLHF. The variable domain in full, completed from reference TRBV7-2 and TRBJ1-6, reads GAGVSQSPSNKVTEKGKDVELRCDPISGHTALYWYRQSLGQGLEFLIYFQGNSAPDKSGLPSDRFSAERTGGSVSTLTIQRTQQEDSAVYLCASSSQGSPLHFGNGTRLTVT.

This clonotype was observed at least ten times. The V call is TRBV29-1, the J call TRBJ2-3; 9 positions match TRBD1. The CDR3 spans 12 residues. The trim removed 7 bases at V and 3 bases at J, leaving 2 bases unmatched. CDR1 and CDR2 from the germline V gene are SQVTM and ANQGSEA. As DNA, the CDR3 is TGCAGCGACAGGGGGCAGACAGATACGCAGTATTTT. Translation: CSDRGQTDTQYF.

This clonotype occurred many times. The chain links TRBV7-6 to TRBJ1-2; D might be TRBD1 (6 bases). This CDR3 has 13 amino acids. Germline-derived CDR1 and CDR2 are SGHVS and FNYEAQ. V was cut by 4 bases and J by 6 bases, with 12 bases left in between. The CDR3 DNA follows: TGTGCCAGCAGCTCCACAGGGCAGGATGGCTACACCTTC. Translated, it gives CASSSTGQDGYTF.

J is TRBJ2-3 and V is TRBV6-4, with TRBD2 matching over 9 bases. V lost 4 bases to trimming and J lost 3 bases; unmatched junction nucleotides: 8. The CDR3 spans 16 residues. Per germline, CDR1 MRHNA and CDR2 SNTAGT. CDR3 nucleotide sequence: TGTGCCAGCAGTGTCTCGACACTAGCGGGTACAGATACGCAGTATTTT. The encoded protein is CASSVSTLAGTDTQYF.

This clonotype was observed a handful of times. Here the CDR3 reads CSASTPGQSNQPQHF. CDR3 DNA: TGCAGTGCTAGTACCCCGGGACAGAGCAATCAGCCCCAGCATTTT. J is TRBJ1-5 and V is TRBV20-1; 7 nucleotides match TRBD1. CDR3 size: 15 residues. CDR1 is DFQATT, CDR2 SNEGSKA, per germline (reference sequence). The junction had 6 bases not matched to a gene; V was cut back by 3 bases and J by 1 base.

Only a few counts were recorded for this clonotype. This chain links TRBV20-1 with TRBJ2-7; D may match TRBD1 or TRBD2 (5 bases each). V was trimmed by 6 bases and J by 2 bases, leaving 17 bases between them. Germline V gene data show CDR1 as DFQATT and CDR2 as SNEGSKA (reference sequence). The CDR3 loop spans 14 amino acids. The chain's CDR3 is CSASGTAYTYEQYF. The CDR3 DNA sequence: TGCAGTGCCTCCGGGACGGCTTACACCTACGAGCAGTACTTC.